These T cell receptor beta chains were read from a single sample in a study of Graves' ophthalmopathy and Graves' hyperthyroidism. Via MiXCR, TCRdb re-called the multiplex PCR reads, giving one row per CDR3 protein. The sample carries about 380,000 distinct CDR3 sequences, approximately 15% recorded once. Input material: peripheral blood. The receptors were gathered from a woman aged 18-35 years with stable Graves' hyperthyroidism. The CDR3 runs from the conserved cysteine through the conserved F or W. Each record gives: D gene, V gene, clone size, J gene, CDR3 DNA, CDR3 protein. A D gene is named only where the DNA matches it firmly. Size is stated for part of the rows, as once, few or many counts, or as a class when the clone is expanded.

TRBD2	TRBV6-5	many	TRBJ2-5	TGTGCCAGCAGTTACTCGGAGCGGGGGGGCCGAGAGACCCAGTACTTC	CASSYSERGGRETQYF
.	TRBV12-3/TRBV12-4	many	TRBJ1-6	TGTGCCAGCAGTTTTGGAGGCGCGGGGGTCGGCTCACCCCTCCACTTT	CASSFGGAGVGSPLHF
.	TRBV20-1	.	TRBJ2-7	TGCAGTGCTAGAGAACAGGGAGACTGGGGCGAGCAGTACTTC	CSAREQGDWGEQYF
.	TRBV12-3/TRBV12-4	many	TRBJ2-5	TGTGCCAGCAGGTGGGGGCCAGGGGAGACCCAGTACTTC	CASRWGPGETQYF
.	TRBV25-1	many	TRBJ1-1	TGTGCCAGCAGTGAAAACCATTCGGGACGTGAGCTTTTAAACACTGAAGCTTTCTTT	CASSENHSGRELLNTEAFF
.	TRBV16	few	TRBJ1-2	TGTGCCAGCAGCCAATCCAGGGCAAACTATGGCTACACCTTC	CASSQSRANYGYTF
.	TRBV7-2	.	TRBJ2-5	TGTGCCAGCAGCGCTGGACCGGGGAGGGAGACCCAGTACTTC	CASSAGPGRETQYF
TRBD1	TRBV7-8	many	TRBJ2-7	TGTGCCAGCAGCTCGACCGGGACAGGGACCTACGAGCAGTACTTC	CASSSTGTGTYEQYF
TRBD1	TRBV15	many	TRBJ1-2	TGTGCCACCAGCAGAGATCATCAGGGGGACTATGGCTACACCTTC	CATSRDHQGDYGYTF
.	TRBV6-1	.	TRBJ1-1	TGTGCCAGCAGTGTACGGACAGTGGCCACTGAAGCTTTCTTT	CASSVRTVATEAFF
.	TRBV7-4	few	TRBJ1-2	TGTGCCAGCAGCCGCTACGGGAGGGGTTCTGGCTACACCTTC	CASSRYGRGSGYTF
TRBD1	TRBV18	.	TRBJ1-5	TGTGCCAGCTCACTCTTGGGTGAGGGGGCAAGGGGTCAGCCCCAGGATTTT	CASSLLGEGARGQPQDF
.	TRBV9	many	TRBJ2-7	TGTGCCAGCAGCGCGACGTTACAGGGCTACGAGCAGTACTTC	CASSATLQGYEQYF
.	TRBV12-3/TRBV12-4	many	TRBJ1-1	TGTGCCAGCAGTCGGGACACGGGCACTGAAGCTTTCTTT	CASSRDTGTEAFF
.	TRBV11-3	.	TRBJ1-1	TGTGCCAGCAGCCCCCTCAGATGGCCTGAAGCTTTCTTT	CASSPLRWPEAFF
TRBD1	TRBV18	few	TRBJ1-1	TGTGCCAGCTCACTGGGCAGACAGGGGCGTTTGGTCACTGAAGCTTTCTTT	CASSLGRQGRLVTEAFF
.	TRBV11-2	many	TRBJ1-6	TGTGCCAGCAGCCCATTTAGGGGTCAGGGATCACCCCTCCACTTT	CASSPFRGQGSPLHF
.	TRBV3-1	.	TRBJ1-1	TGTGCCAGCAGCCAATTTCCAGAAGGATTAGCTTTCTTT	CASSQFPEGLAFF
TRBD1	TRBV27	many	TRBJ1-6	TGTGCCAGCAGTTCCGGACAGGGGAACACCCTCCACTTT	CASSSGQGNTLHF
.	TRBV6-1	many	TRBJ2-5	TGTGCCAGCACTGCGGAGACCCAGTACTTC	CASTAETQYF
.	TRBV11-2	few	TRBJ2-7	TGTGCCAGCAGCTTAGATGGTAGCCTCTACGAGCAGTACTTC	CASSLDGSLYEQYF
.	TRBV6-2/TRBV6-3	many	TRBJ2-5	TGTGCCAGCAGTTCCCTTGCTGGACTGCGGTCAGAGACCCAGTACTTC	CASSSLAGLRSETQYF
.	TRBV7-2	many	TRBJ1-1	TGTGCCAGCAGCTTAGGCTACAGGGCTGGTACTGAAGCTTTCTTT	CASSLGYRAGTEAFF
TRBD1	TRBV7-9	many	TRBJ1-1	TGTGCCAGCAGCCCCGACAGGGGCGGCGTGAACACTGAAGCTTTCTTT	CASSPDRGGVNTEAFF
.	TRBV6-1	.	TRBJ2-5	TGTGCCAGCACCACCACGTGGTCGTTTGGGGAGACCCAGTACTTC	CASTTTWSFGETQYF
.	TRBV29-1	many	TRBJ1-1	TGCAGCGTTGTTTCAGAAACTGAAGCTTTCTTT	CSVVSETEAFF
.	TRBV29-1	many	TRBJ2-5	TGCAGCGCTCGGTACCCGGGATTCCAAGAGACCCAGTACTTC	CSARYPGFQETQYF
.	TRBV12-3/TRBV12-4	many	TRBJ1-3	TGTGCCAGCAGTCCTAAAACACAGAACACCATATATTTT	CASSPKTQNTIYF
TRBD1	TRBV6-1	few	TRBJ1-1	TGTGCCAGCAGCCCGCAGACAGGGGGGGCTGAAGCTTTCTTT	CASSPQTGGAEAFF
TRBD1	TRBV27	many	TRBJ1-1	TGTGCCAGCAGTTCACGCCGGGACAGGGACACTGAAGCTTTCTTT	CASSSRRDRDTEAFF
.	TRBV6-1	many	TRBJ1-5	TGTGCCAGCAGTGACCTACGGGAGCCCCAGCATTTT	CASSDLREPQHF
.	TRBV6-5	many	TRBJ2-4	TGTGCCAGCAGTTACTCGCGAAGGGGAAACATTCAGTACTTC	CASSYSRRGNIQYF
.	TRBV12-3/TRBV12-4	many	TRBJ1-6	TGTGCCAGCAGTTTAGCGTCTTGGGGCCTTAATTCATCCCTCCACTTT	CASSLASWGLNSSLHF
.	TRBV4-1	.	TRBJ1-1	TGCGCCAGCAGCAAAGGAGAGAACACTGAAGCTTTCTTT	CASSKGENTEAFF
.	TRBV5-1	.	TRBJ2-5	TGCGCCAGCCGGTGGGGGAGTGGTCACCAAGAGACCCAATACTTC	CASRWGSGHQETQYF